This TCR beta chain emerged from a study of CD8 T cells in Susac syndrome. Study-level results: Across the total CD8+ repertoires, more than 15 Susac-specific public clones were found. The CD8+ TEMRA repertoires yielded about five such clones. Susac CD8+ clonal expansion peaked in TEMRA cells and active patients.

Regarding this clonotype: The antigen is undetermined.

CDR3 length: 15 amino acids. Trimming removed 4 bases at V and 0 bases at J, with 11 bases between. Germline V gene lookup returns CDR1 SGDLS and CDR2 YYNGEE. About 0.45 to 1 ug RNA was reverse transcribed with random hexamers. Amplification of the TCR beta CDR3 was carried out by immunoSEQ multiplex PCR, which spanned a total of 54 Vbeta and 13 Jbeta segments. TCRdb recomputed calls from the immunoSEQ multiplex PCR reads with MiXCR, one row per CDR3 protein. In the table there are about 85,000 distinct CDR3 sequences, 95% of which are singletons. Sequencing of TCR beta drew on CD8+ and CD4+ T cells from blood.

The rearrangement uses TRBV9 and TRBJ2-1; D remains unclear. The source material was CD8+ T cells from PBMCs. The clonotype comes from a human donor with Susac syndrome. For the CDR3, the DNA is TGTGCCAGCAGCTCACTAACAAACTCCTACAATGAGCAGTTCTTC. This sequence encodes CASSSLTNSYNEQFF. The complete variable domain, with remaining parts taken from reference TRBV9 and TRBJ2-1, reads DSGVTQTPKHLITATGQRVTLRCSPRSGDLSVYWYQQSLDQGLQFLIQYYNGEERAKGNILERFSAQQFPDLHSELNLSSLELGDSALYFCASSSLTNSYNEQFFGPGTRLTVL.